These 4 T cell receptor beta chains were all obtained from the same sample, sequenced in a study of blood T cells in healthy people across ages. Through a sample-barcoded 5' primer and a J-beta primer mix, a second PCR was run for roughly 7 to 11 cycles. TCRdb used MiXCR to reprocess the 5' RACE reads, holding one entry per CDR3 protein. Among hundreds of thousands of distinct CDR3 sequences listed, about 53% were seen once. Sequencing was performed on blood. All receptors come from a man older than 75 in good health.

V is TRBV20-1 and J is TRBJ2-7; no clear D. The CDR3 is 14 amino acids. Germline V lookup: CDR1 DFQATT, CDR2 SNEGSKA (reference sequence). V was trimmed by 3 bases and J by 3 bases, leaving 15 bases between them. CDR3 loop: CSASLSDVGYEQYF. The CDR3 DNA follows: TGCAGTGCTAGCCTCTCCGACGTGGGCTACGAGCAGTACTTC.

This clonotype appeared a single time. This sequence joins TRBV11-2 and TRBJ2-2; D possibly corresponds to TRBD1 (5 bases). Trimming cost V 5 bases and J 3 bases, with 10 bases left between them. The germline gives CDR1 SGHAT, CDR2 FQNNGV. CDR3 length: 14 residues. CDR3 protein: CASSRAGYTGELFF. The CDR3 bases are TGTGCCAGCAGCCGAGCAGGGTACACCGGGGAGCTGTTTTTT.

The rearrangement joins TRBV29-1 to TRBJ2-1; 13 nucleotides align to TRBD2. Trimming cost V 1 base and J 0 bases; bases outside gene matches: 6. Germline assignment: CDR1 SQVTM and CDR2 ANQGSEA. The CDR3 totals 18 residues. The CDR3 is CSVEGLAGGRGSYNEQFF. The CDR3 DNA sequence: TGCAGCGTTGAAGGACTAGCGGGAGGACGGGGCTCCTACAATGAGCAGTTCTTC.

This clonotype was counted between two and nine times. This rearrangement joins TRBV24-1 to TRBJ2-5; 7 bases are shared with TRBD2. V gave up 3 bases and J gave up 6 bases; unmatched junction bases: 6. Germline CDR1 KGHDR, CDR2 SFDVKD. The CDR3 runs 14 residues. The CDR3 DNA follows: TGTGCCACCAGTGATGCCGGGACTATGAAGACCCAGTACTTC. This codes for CATSDAGTMKTQYF.